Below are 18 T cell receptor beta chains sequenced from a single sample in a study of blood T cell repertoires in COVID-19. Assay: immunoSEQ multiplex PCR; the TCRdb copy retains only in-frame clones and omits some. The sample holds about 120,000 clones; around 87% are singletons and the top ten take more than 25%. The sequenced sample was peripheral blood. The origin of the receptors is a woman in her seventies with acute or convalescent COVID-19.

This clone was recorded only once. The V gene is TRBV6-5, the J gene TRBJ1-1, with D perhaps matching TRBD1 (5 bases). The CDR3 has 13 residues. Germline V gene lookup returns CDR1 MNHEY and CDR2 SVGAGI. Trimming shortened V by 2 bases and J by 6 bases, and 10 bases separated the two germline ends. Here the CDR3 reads CASSYQTEAEAFF. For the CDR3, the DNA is TGTGCCAGCAGTTACCAGACAGAGGCTGAAGCTTTCTTT.

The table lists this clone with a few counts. CDR3 DNA sequence: TGTGCCACCAGTGATCCCGGTGCCTATGGCTACACCTTC. Translated: CATSDPGAYGYTF. J is TRBJ1-2 and V is TRBV24-1; D not resolved. Germline loops: CDR1 KGHDR, CDR2 SFDVKD. Trimming left V 3 bases short and J 4 bases short, with 8 bases between. CDR3 length: 13 residues.

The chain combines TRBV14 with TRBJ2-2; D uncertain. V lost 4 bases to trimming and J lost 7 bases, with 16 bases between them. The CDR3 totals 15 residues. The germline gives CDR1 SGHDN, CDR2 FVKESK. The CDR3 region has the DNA TGTGCCAGCAGCCCCGTCGGGTCCTTTGTCGGGGAGCTGTTTTTT. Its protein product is CASSPVGSFVGELFF.

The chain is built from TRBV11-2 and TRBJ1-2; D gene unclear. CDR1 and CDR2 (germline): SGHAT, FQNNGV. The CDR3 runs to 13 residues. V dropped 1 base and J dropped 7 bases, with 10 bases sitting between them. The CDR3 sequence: CASSLGEESGYTF. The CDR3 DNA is TGTGCCAGCAGCTTAGGGGAGGAGTCTGGCTACACCTTC.

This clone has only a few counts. The CDR3 DNA is TGTGCCAGCAGCGATCACCCTAGCGGGGGGGCCTACGAGCAGTACTTC. Its protein is CASSDHPSGGAYEQYF. The chain has TRBV9 and TRBJ2-7, with 12 nucleotides matching TRBD2. V shed 3 bases, J shed 2 bases, and the junction held 6 bases outside the gene matches. Per the germline V gene, CDR1 is SGDLS and CDR2 is YYNGEE. The CDR3 runs to 16 residues.

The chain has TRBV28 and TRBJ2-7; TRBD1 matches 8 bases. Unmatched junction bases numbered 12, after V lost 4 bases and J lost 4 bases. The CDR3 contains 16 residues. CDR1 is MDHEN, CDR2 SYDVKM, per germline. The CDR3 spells CASSSFTGTGSYEQYF. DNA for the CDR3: TGTGCCAGCAGTTCTTTCACCGGGACAGGTTCGTACGAGCAGTACTTC.

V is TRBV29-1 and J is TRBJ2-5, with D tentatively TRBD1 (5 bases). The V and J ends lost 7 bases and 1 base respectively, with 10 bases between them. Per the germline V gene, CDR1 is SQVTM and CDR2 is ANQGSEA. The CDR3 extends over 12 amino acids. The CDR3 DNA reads TGCAGCGAGCAGGGCTCCCAAGAGACCCAGTACTTC. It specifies CSEQGSQETQYF.

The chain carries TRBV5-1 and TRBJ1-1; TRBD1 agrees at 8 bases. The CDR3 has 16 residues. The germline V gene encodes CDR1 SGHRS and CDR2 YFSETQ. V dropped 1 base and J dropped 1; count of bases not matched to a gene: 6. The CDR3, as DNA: TGCGCCAGCAGCTTGAGAACAGGGGGACCGAACACTGAAGCTTTCTTT. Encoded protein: CASSLRTGGPNTEAFF. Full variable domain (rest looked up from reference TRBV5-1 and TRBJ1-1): KAGVTQTPRYLIKTRGQQVTLSCSPISGHRSVSWYQQTPGQGLQFLFEYFSETQRNKGNFPGRFSGRQFSNSRSEMNVSTLELGDSALYLCASSLRTGGPNTEAFFGQGTRLTVV.

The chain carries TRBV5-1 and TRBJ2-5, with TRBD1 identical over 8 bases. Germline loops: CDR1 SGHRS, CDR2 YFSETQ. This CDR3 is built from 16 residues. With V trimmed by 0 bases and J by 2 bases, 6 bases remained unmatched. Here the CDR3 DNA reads TGCGCCAGCAGCTTGGGGCCCAGGGGGCGACAAGAGACCCAGTACTTC. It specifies CASSLGPRGRQETQYF.

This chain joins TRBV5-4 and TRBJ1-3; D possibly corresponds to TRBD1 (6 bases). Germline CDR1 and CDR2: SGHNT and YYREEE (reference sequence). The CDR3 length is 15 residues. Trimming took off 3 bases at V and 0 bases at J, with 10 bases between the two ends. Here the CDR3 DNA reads TGTGCCAGCAGCTCAGGGGCGAGCTCTGGAAACACCATATATTTT. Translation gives CASSSGASSGNTIYF.

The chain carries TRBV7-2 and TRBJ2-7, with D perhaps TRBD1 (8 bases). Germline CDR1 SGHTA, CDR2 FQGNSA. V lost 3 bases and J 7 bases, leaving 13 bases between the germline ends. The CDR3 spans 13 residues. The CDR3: CASSLTGEGEQYF. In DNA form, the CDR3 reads TGTGCCAGCAGCTTGACAGGGGAGGGGGAGCAGTACTTC.

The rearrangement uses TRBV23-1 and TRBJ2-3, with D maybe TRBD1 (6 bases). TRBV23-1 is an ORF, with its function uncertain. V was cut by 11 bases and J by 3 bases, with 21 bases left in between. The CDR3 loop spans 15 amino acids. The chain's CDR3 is CARRLGAPVTDTQYF. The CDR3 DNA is TGCGCCCGCCGGCTGGGGGCTCCGGTGACAGATACGCAGTATTTT.

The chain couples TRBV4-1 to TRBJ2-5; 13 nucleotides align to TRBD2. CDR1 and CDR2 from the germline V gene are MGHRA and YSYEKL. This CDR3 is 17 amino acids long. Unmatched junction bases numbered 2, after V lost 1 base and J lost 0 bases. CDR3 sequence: CASSQGLAGGYQETQYF. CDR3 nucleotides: TGCGCCAGCAGCCAAGGACTAGCGGGGGGTTACCAAGAGACCCAGTACTTC.

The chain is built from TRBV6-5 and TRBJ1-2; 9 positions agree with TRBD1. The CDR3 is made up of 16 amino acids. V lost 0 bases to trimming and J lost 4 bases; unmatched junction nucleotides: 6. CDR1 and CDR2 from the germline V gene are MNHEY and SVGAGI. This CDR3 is CASSYSRDRVVYGYTF. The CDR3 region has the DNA TGTGCCAGCAGTTACTCCCGGGACAGGGTGGTCTATGGCTACACCTTC.

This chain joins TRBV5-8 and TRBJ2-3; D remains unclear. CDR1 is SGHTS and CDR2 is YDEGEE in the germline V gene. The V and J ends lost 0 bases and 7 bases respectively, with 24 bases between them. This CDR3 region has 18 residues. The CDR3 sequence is CASSLEGWSPVQENTQYF. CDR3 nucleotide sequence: TGTGCCAGCAGCTTGGAAGGTTGGTCGCCAGTCCAGGAAAATACGCAGTATTTT.

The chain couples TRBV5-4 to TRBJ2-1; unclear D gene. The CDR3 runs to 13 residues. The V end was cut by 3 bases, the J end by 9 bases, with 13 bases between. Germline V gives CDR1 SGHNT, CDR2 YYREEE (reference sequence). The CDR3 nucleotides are TGTGCCAGCAGCTCGACTTATTCGAGTGAGCAGTTCTTC. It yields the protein CASSSTYSSEQFF. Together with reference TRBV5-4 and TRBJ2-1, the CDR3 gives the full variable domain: ETGVTQSPTHLIKTRGQQVTLRCSSQSGHNTVSWYQQALGQGPQFIFQYYREEENGRGNFPPRFSGLQFPNYSSELNVNALELDDSALYLCASSSTYSSEQFFGPGTRLTVL.

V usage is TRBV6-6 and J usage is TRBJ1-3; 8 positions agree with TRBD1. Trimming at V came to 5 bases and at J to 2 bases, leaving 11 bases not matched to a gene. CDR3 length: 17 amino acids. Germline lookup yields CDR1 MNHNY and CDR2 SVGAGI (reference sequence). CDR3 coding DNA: TGTGCCAGCAGTCATTCCGGACAGGGTAAGGCTGGAAACACCATATATTTT. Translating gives CASSHSGQGKAGNTIYF.

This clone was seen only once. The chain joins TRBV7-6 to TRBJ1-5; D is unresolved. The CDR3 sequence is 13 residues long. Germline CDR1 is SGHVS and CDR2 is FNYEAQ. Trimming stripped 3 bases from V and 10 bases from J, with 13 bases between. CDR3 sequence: CASSFGEERPQHF. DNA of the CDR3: TGTGCCAGCAGCTTTGGCGAGGAGAGACCCCAGCATTTT.